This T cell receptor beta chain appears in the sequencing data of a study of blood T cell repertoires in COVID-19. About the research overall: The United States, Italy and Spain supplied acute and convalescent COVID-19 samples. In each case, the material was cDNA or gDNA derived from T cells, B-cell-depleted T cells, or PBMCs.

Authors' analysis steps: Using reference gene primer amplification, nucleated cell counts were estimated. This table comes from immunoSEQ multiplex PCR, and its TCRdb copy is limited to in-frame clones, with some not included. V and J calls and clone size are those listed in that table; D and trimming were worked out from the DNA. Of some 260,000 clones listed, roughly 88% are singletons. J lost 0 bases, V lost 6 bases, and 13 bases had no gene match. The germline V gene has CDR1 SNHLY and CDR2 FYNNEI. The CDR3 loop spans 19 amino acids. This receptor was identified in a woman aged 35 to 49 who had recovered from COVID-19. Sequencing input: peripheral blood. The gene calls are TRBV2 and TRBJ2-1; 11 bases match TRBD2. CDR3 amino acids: CASRGWTSGFDSSYNEQFF. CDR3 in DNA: TGTGCCAGCAGGGGGTGGACTAGCGGGTTCGATAGCTCCTACAATGAGCAGTTCTTC.